This T cell receptor (beta chain) derives from a study of T-cell memory formation after mild COVID-19. Study details: Clustering of TCRs was largely donor specific. General observations from the study: CD4+ contracting clones lay mainly in CM and EM, CD8+ ones in EMRA. Clonal second-wave expansions that peaked on day 37 had unconfirmed SARS-CoV-2 specificity.

CDR1 and CDR2 (germline): DFQATT, SNEGSKA (reference sequence). The CDR3 length is 18 residues. J lost 0 bases, V lost 3 bases, and 13 bases had no gene match. As regards this clonotype: What it binds is unknown.

Libraries for TCRalpha and TCRbeta carried sample barcodes and unique molecular identifiers via 5'RACE. TCRdb fed the 5' RACE reads into MiXCR, producing one record per CDR3 protein. The top ten hold approximately 8.4% of the sample, which has around 510,000 distinct CDR3 sequences, 20% to 25% seen once. The chain couples TRBV20-1 to TRBJ2-3; TRBD2 agrees at 9 bases. The clonotype comes from an adult woman who had mild COVID-19 (a few samples of this study predate the infection). Cell type and time point are not known. Specimen: PBMCs or a T cell subset sorted from them (not recorded which). The chain's CDR3 is CSARISSGTLPSTDTQYF. The CDR3 nucleotides are TGCAGTGCTAGGATCTCTAGCGGGACGCTCCCTAGCACAGATACGCAGTATTTT.